This TCR beta chain was recovered during a study of blood T cells in healthy people across ages. V trimming: 4 bases; J trimming: 7 bases; junction bases outside the gene matches: 10. This CDR3 region has 15 residues. Germline V CDR1 and CDR2: DFQATT, SNEGSKA (reference sequence). Study-wide results and caveats: Older age coincided with a roughly linear decline in TCR beta diversity per million T cells. Fewer expanded clones and more diversity marked long-lived versus aged donors. TCR beta diversity correlated strongly with naive T cell percentage.

Remarks on this clonotype: Its antigen is undetermined.

Combining a sample-barcoded 5' primer with a J-beta primer mix, a second PCR ran for about 6 to 11 cycles. MiXCR, run by TCRdb on the 5' RACE reads, gives a single entry per CDR3 protein. The table lists 650,000 to 700,000 distinct CDR3 sequences, 32% of them singletons, with just over 15% in the top ten. The sequenced sample consisted of blood. This TCR came from an elderly woman in good health. The V call is TRBV20-1, the J call TRBJ1-4; 9 positions match TRBD1. The CDR3 DNA follows: TGCAGTGCTACTCGAAGGGACAGGGTTATTGAAAAACTGTTTTTT. Residues: CSATRRDRVIEKLFF.